Listed below are T cell receptor beta chains from one sample, sequenced in a study of T-cell reconstitution after alpha-beta-depleted transplantation in children. A single record per CDR3 protein comes from TCRdb applying MiXCR to the PCR reads. The repertoire holds approximately 230,000 distinct CDR3 sequences, with roughly a quarter as singletons. The source material was PBMCs, mostly from graft donor cells, sampled 360 days after TCRalphabeta/CD19-depleted stem cell transplant. These receptors were taken from a female patient aged 2-10 years who had a stem cell transplant for congenital amegakaryocytic thrombocytopenia, so the T cells may come from the graft donor. The CDR3 runs from the conserved cysteine through the conserved F or W.

v_gene: TRBV20-1; CDR3aa: CSAGQLNNEKLFF
v_gene: TRBV5-1; CDR3aa: CASRILADEQFF
v_gene: TRBV20-1; CDR3aa: CSAREQLARGEKNIQYF
v_gene: TRBV4-1; CDR3aa: CASSLLASLYNEQFF
v_gene: TRBV6-1; CDR3aa: CASSRPTSGDEQYF
v_gene: TRBV25-1; CDR3aa: CASSESMASNPSYNEQFF
v_gene: TRBV7-8; CDR3aa: CASSLVLMASGKKPTYEQYF
v_gene: TRBV7-2; CDR3aa: CASSLEGWDEQYF
v_gene: TRBV10-3; CDR3aa: CANSQEPGTDTQYF
v_gene: TRBV29-1; CDR3aa: CSVLGGTENTEAFF
v_gene: TRBV6-2/TRBV6-3; CDR3aa: CASSLRRRDRDTEAFF
v_gene: TRBV25-1; CDR3aa: CASRTAGTGDTGELFF
v_gene: TRBV4-2; CDR3aa: CASSQEAGDAKNIQYF
v_gene: TRBV10-3; CDR3aa: CAISEDWAYEQYF
v_gene: TRBV20-1; CDR3aa: CSARDQGLAGEQFF
v_gene: TRBV20-1; CDR3aa: CSARVPGGSYEQYF
v_gene: TRBV10-3; CDR3aa: CAIRDHTGNTIYF
v_gene: TRBV28; CDR3aa: CASRDRGGIGEQYF
v_gene: TRBV6-5; CDR3aa: CASSYSGQGVPTTGELFF
v_gene: TRBV29-1; CDR3aa: CSVAGGETQYF
v_gene: TRBV6-1; CDR3aa: CASSRDPKINEQFF
v_gene: TRBV6-5; CDR3aa: CASLSGAEQFF
v_gene: TRBV6-6; CDR3aa: CASSSAAGSEQYF
v_gene: TRBV29-1; CDR3aa: CSVEDGPEQYF
v_gene: TRBV6-1; CDR3aa: CASSGGYWWDTEAFF
v_gene: TRBV6-5; CDR3aa: CASSYPGTLTGELFF
v_gene: TRBV20-1; CDR3aa: CSASSWDFQETQYF
v_gene: TRBV28; CDR3aa: CASRYSGGADTQYF
v_gene: TRBV30; CDR3aa: CAWSRTSGINEQFF
v_gene: TRBV5-6; CDR3aa: CASSLEGSPGEQFF
v_gene: TRBV11-2; CDR3aa: CASSKSGANVLTF
v_gene: TRBV9; CDR3aa: CASSVDRGLAQETQYF
v_gene: TRBV12-3/TRBV12-4; CDR3aa: CASSLNRGQGVVYEQYF